This TCR beta chain was documented in a study of human T cells and chemical hapten exposure. Across the study: The variation in per-sample TCR yields arose mainly from small differences in pooled library volumes.

Individual cDNA molecules (in the library) carried attached unique molecular identifiers. In the authors' methods: Between 23,224 and 690,600 TCRs appeared in each sample, and the median stood at 95,638. A single record per CDR3 protein comes from TCRdb applying MiXCR to the RACE reads. The V and J calls follow TCRdb's processing rather than the paper's. The sample shows 65,000 to 80,000 distinct CDR3 sequences, over 8.5% of them seen only once. Indicated time point: healthy volunteer bleed at 6 weeks. Unfractionated whole blood yielded total RNA. The CDR3 length is 14 residues. Germline V gene data show CDR1 as SGHAT and CDR2 as FQNNGV. V lost 0 bases and J 5 bases, leaving 9 bases between the germline ends. This clonotype was counted between two and nine times. Its antigen remains unidentified. Regarding the study as a whole: Counts of TCRs above 1 in 1000 frequency stayed unchanged with DPC sensitization.

The sequenced sample was whole blood. The TCR comes from a male donor in good health. Some clones in this sample may be carry-over from other donors' samples. The chain recombines TRBV11-2 with TRBJ2-3; no clear D. The CDR3 reads CASSLDGGLDTQYF. The DNA for the CDR3 is TGTGCCAGCAGCTTAGACGGCGGCTTAGATACGCAGTATTTT. Complete variable domain (other parts from reference TRBV11-2 and TRBJ2-3): EAGVAQSPRYKIIEKRQSVAFWCNPISGHATLYWYQQILGQGPKLLIQFQNNGVVDDSQLPKDRFSAERLKGVDSTLKIQPAKLEDSAVYLCASSLDGGLDTQYFGPGTRLTVL.